A single sample gave rise to the 21 T cell receptor beta chains below, sequenced in a study of CXCR3-negative and CXCR3-positive naive CD8 T cells. It was by 5' RACE with UMI labels that the TRB cDNA libraries were prepared. For each CDR3 protein, TCRdb gives one entry from its re-call of the 5' RACE reads, without DNA. The sample's table shows about 150,000 distinct CDR3 sequences. No cognate antigen is known for these TCRs. The study's findings and limits: The TRB CDR3s that CXCR3-positive naive cells carried were more hydrophobic than those of CXCR3-negative naive cells.

The sample taken for sequencing was naive CXCR3+ CD8+ T cells from blood. The subset here: CD45RO-CCR7+CD27+CD95- naive CD8+ T cells expressing CXCR3 (TNR3+). The source of these receptors is a human donor in good health. Some clones in this sample may be carry-over from other donors' samples.

V usage is TRBV19 and J usage is TRBJ1-4; the D call from TCRdb, TRBD1, cannot be confirmed without DNA. The CDR3 is made up of 14 amino acids. Germline assignment: CDR1 LNHDA and CDR2 SQIVND (reference sequence). CDR3 in amino acids: CASSIRQGMEKLFF.

The gene calls are TRBV7-9 and TRBJ2-7; TCRdb designates TRBD1, a call that cannot be tested without DNA. CDR1 is SEHNR, CDR2 FQNEAQ, per germline (reference sequence). The CDR3 runs to 15 residues. The CDR3 here is CASSLGQGTSYEQYF.

The chain uses TRBV28 and TRBJ1-4; the D gene TCRdb calls, TRBD1, cannot be checked with no DNA. Looked up from germline, CDR1 is MDHEN and CDR2 is SYDVKM. CDR3 length: 17 residues. CDR3 sequence reads: CASSPFRGKETNEKLFF.

This CDR3 reads CASSVVADSYNEQFF. The genes are TRBV28 and TRBJ2-1. This CDR3 spans 15 amino acids. Germline values: CDR1 MDHEN, CDR2 SYDVKM.

The chain links TRBV7-9 to TRBJ1-4; TCRdb picks TRBD1, but there is no DNA to check that call. CDR1 and CDR2 from the germline V gene are SEHNR and FQNEAQ (reference sequence). The CDR3 runs to 14 residues. The CDR3 is CASSIDRAREKLFF.

The chain couples TRBV24-1 to TRBJ2-3; TCRdb lists TRBD1, though no DNA is available to test this call. The germline V gene encodes CDR1 KGHDR and CDR2 SFDVKD. This CDR3 spans 16 amino acids. The CDR3 spells CATSEIQAGGTDTQYF.

V gene TRBV29-1 combines with J gene TRBJ2-5; without DNA, the TCRdb call of TRBD2 cannot be checked. The CDR3 covers 15 residues. CDR1 is SQVTM and CDR2 is ANQGSEA in the germline V gene. This CDR3 reads CSVEGGTSPQETQYF.

This chain joins TRBV9 and TRBJ1-2; the D gene TCRdb calls, TRBD1, cannot be checked with no DNA. The CDR3 runs to 14 residues. Germline CDR1 reads SGDLS; CDR2 reads YYNGEE. The CDR3 spells CASSVGQGYYGYTF.

The J gene is TRBJ2-5, the V gene TRBV25-1; TCRdb's D call, TRBD1, is unchecked because there is no DNA. CDR3 size: 14 residues. Germline CDR1 is MGHDK and CDR2 is SYGVNS. CDR3 region: CASSEYLGAETQYF.

The rearrangement links TRBV5-6 to TRBJ2-7; checking the TCRdb D call of TRBD2 is not possible without DNA. This CDR3 region has 14 residues. Germline V gene data show CDR1 as SGHDT and CDR2 as YYEEEE. The CDR3 sequence is CASSTLAVSYEQYF.

This chain joins TRBV6-2 or TRBV6-3 and TRBJ1-5. Germline CDR1 and CDR2: MNHEY and SVGEGT. The CDR3 covers 14 residues. CDR3 residues: CASSVQLGSQPQHF.

The rearrangement joins TRBV27 to TRBJ2-1. This CDR3 comprises 14 residues. Germline V gene lookup returns CDR1 MNHEY and CDR2 SMNVEV (reference sequence). The CDR3 reads CASSLSTWYNEQFF.

The chain joins TRBV7-3 to TRBJ2-1; no DNA is available, so the TRBD1 call from TCRdb remains unchecked. CDR3 size: 18 residues. Per the germline V gene, CDR1 is SGHTA and CDR2 is FQGTGA. CDR3 sequence: CASSPNTGDHRTYNEQFF.

The chain recombines TRBV4-1 with TRBJ2-1. Germline loops: CDR1 MGHRA, CDR2 YSYEKL. The CDR3 is 15 amino acids. The CDR3 here is CASSQGRGSYNEQFF.

The CDR3 reads CASSPVLAGGRDTQYF. This chain uses TRBV13 with TRBJ2-3; TCRdb lists TRBD2, though no DNA is available to test this call. Per the germline V gene, CDR1 is PRHDT and CDR2 is FYEKMQ (reference sequence). The CDR3 has 16 amino acids.

V and J are TRBV21-1 and TRBJ1-1; TCRdb proposes TRBD1, but this gene call is untestable without DNA. TRBV21-1 is a listed pseudogene. The CDR3 sequence is 16 residues long. CDR3 protein: CASSSGGDRLNTEAFF.

The J gene is TRBJ2-7, the V gene TRBV5-1. The CDR3 length is 13 residues. Germline CDR1 is SGHRS and CDR2 is YFSETQ. This CDR3 is CASSLLHSYEQYF.

The V call is TRBV29-1, the J call TRBJ2-7; the D gene TCRdb calls, TRBD1, cannot be checked with no DNA. Germline CDR1 and CDR2: SQVTM and ANQGSEA. There are 12 residues in the CDR3. The CDR3 region is CSVVDRGYEQYF.

The chain links TRBV6-6 to TRBJ2-1; TCRdb's D call of TRBD2 is untestable without DNA. Per germline, CDR1 MNHNY and CDR2 SVGAGI (reference sequence). The CDR3 runs 14 residues. The chain's CDR3 is CASHASASYNEQFF.

This rearrangement joins TRBV7-9 to TRBJ1-1; TCRdb selects TRBD1, and the lack of DNA leaves this call unchecked. The CDR3 is 12 amino acids. Per the germline V gene, CDR1 is SEHNR and CDR2 is FQNEAQ (reference sequence). The CDR3 spells CASNLQGTEAFF.

CDR3 sequence reads: CASSVPSGPAASSYEQYF. The gene calls are TRBV25-1 and TRBJ2-7; absent DNA, TCRdb's TRBD1 call cannot be checked. Looked up from germline, CDR1 is MGHDK and CDR2 is SYGVNS. CDR3 size: 18 residues.